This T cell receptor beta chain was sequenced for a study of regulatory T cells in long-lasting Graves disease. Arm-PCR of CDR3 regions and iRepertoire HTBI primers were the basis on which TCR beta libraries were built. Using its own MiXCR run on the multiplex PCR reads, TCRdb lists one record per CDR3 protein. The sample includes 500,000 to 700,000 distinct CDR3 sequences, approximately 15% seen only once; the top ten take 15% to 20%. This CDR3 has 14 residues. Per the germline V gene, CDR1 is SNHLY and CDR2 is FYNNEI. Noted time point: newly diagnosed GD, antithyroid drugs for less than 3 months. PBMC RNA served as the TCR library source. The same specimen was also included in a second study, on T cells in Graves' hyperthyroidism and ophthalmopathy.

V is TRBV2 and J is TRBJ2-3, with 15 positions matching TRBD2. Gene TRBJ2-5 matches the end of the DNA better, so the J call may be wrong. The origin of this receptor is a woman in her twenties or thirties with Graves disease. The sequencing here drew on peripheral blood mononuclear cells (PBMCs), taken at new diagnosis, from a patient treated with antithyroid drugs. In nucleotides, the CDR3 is TGTGCCTCCGGGACTAGCGGGAGGACTGAGACCCAGTACTTC. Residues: CASGTSGRTETQYF.